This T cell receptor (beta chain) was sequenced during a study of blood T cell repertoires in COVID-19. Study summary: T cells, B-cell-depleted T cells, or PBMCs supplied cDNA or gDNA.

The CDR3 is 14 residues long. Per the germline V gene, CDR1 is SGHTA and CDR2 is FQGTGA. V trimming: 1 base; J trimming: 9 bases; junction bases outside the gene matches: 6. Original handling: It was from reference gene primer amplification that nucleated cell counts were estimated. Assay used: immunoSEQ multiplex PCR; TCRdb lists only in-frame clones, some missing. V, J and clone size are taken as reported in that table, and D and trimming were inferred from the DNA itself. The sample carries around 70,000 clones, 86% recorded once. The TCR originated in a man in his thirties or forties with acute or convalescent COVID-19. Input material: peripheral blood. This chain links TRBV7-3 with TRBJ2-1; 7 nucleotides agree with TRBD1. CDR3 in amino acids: CASSLNRGRGEQFF. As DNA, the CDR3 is TGTGCCAGCAGCTTAAACAGGGGAAGGGGTGAGCAGTTCTTC. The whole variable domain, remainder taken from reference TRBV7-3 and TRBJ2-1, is GAGVSQTPSNKVTEKGKYVELRCDPISGHTALYWYRQSLGQGPEFLIYFQGTGAADDSGLPNDRFFAVRPEGSVSTLKIQRTERGDSAVYLCASSLNRGRGEQFFGPGTRLTVL.